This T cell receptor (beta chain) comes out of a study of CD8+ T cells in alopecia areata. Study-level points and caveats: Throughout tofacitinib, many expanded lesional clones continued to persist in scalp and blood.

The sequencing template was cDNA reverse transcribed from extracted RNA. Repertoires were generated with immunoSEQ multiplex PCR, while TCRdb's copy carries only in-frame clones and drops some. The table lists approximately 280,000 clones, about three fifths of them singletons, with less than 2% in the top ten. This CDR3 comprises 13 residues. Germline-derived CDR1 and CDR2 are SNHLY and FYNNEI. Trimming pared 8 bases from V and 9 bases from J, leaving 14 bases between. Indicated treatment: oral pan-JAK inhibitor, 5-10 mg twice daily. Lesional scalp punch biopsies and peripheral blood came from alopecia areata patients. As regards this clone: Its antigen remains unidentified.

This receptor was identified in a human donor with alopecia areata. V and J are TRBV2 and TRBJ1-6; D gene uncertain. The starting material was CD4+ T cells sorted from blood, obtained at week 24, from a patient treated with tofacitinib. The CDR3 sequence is CASLLMDLSPLHF. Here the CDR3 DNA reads TGTGCCAGCCTCCTTATGGACCTTTCACCCCTCCACTTT.